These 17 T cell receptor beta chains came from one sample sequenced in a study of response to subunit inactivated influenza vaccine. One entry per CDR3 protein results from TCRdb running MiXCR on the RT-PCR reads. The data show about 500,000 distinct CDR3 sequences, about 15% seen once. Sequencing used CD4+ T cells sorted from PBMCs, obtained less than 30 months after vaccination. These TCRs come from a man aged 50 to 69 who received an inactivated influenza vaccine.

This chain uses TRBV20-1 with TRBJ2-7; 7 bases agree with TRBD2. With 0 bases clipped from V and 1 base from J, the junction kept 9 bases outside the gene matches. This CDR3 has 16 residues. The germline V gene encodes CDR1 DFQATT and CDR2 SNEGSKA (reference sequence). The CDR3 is CSAREYLAGRSYEQYF. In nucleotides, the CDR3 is TGCAGTGCTAGAGAATACTTAGCGGGTCGATCCTACGAGCAGTACTTC.

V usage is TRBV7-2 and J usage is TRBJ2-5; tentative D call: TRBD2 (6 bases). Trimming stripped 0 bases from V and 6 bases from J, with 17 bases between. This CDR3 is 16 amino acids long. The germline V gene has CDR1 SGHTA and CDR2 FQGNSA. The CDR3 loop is CASSLAASGEEKTQYF. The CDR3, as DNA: TGTGCCAGCAGCTTAGCGGCGTCCGGGGAGGAAAAGACCCAGTACTTC.

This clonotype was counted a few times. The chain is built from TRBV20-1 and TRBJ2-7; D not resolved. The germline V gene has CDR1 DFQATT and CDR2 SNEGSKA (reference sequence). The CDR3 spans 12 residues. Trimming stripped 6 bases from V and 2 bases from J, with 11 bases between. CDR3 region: CSAGRATYEQYF. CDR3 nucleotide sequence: TGCAGTGCCGGACGTGCCACCTACGAGCAGTACTTC.

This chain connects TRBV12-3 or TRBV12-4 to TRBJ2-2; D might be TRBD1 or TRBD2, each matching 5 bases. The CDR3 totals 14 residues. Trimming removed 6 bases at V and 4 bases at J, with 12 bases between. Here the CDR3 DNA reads TGTGCCAGCAGCTCGGGACGAGTCACCGGGGAGCTGTTTTTT. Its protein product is CASSSGRVTGELFF.

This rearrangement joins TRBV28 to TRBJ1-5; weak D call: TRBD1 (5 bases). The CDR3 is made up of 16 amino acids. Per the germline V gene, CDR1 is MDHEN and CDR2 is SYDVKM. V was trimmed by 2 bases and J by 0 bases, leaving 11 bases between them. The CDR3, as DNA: TGTGCCAGCAGTTTACTGGGGGGGAATAGCAATCAGCCCCAGCATTTT. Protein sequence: CASSLLGGNSNQPQHF.

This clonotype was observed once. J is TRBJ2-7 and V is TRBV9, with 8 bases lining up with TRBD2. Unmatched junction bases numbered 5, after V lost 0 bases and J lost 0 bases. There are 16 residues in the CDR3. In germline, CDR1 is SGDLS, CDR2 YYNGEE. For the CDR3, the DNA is TGTGCCAGCAGCGTAGATACGGGAGGGAGCTCCTACGAGCAGTACTTC. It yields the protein CASSVDTGGSSYEQYF.

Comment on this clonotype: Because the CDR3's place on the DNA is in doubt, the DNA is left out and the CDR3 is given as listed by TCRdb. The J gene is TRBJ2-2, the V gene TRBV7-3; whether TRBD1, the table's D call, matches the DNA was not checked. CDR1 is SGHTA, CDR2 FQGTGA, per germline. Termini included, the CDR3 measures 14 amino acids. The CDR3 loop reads CASSPARGGVSCFF.

In DNA form, the CDR3 reads TGTGCCACCAGTGCCGGGAGAAGCACAGATACGCAGTATTTT. Translated, it gives CATSAGRSTDTQYF. This chain joins TRBV24-1 and TRBJ2-3, with TRBD2 as a possible D gene (6 bases). V gave up 5 bases and J gave up 0 bases, with 8 bases separating them. This CDR3 comprises 14 residues. Germline V gene lookup returns CDR1 KGHDR and CDR2 SFDVKD.

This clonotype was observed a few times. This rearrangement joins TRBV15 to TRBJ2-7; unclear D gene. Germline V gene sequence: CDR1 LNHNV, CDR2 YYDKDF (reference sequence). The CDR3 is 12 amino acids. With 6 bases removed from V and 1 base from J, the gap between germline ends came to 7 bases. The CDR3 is CATSPGSYEQYF. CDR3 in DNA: TGTGCCACCAGTCCAGGATCCTACGAGCAGTACTTC.

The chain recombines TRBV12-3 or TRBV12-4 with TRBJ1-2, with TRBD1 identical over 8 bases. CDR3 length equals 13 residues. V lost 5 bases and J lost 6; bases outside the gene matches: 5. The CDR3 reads CASSVTGGDGYTF. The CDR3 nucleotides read TGTGCCAGCAGTGTAACAGGGGGGGATGGCTACACCTTC.

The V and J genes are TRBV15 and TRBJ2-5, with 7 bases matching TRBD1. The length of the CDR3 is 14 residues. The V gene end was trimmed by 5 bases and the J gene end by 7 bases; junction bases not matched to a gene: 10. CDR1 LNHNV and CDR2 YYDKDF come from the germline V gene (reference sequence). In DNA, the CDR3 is TGTGCCACCAGCTCTGACTCACAGGGGACGACCCAGTACTTC. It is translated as CATSSDSQGTTQYF.

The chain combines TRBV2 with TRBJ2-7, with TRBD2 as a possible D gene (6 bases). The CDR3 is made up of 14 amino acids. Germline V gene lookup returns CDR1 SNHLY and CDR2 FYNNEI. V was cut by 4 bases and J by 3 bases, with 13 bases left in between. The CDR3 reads CASSGSSDHYEQYF. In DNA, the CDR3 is TGTGCCAGCAGTGGGTCTAGCGACCACTACGAGCAGTACTTC.

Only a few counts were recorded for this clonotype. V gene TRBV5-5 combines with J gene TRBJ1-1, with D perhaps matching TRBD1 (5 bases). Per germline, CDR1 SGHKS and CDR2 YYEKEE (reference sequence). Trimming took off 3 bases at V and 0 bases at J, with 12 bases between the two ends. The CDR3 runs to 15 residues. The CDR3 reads CASSWKQGLNTEAFF. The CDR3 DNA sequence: TGTGCCAGCAGCTGGAAGCAGGGCCTGAACACTGAAGCTTTCTTT.

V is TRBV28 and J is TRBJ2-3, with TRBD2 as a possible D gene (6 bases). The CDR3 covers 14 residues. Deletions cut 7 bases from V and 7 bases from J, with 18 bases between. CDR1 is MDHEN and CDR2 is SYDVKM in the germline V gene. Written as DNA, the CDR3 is TGTGCCAGCAAGACACTAGCAAATTCCTATACGCAGTATTTT. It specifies CASKTLANSYTQYF.

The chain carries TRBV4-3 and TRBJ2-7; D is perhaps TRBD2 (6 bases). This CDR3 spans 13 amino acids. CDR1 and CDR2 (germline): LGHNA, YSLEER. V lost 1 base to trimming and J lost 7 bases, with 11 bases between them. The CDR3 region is CASSQGLGGEQYF. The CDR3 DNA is TGCGCCAGCAGCCAAGGCCTGGGGGGAGAGCAGTACTTC.

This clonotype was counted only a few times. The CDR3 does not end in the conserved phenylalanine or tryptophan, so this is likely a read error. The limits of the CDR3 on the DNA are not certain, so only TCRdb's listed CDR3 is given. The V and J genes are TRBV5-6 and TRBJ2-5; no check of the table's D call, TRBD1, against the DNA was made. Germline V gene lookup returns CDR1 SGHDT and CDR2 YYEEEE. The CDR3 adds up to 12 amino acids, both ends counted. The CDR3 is CASSLAAGRPQV.

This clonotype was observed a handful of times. The CDR3 spells CASSLSGGPDTQYF. The CDR3 DNA reads as TGTGCCAGCAGCCTTTCGGGGGGCCCAGATACGCAGTATTTT. This chain links TRBV7-9 with TRBJ2-3; perhaps TRBD2 as D (7 bases). Germline V gives CDR1 SEHNR, CDR2 FQNEAQ (reference sequence). V gave up 5 bases and J gave up 4 bases, with 13 bases separating them. CDR3 length equals 14 residues.